This TCR beta chain is drawn from a study of blood T cell repertoires in COVID-19. Turning to the study itself: There were acute and convalescent COVID-19 samples, and they came from the United States, Italy and Spain.

This CDR3 comprises 16 residues. Germline V gene sequence: CDR1 SGHKS, CDR2 YYEKEE (reference sequence). V lost 3 bases, J lost 3 bases, and 12 bases stayed unmatched. Measured with immunoSEQ multiplex PCR; TCRdb has only the in-frame clones, and not every one. The sample records about 150,000 clones, approximately 90% being singletons. This chain uses TRBV5-5 with TRBJ2-7, with 7 bases identical to TRBD1. Sequencing was performed on peripheral blood. This clonotype was obtained from an older woman with active COVID-19. The DNA of the CDR3 is TGTGCCAGCAGCTGGGGGACAGCGGCGGACCGCTACGAGCAGTACTTC. Its translation is CASSWGTAADRYEQYF.